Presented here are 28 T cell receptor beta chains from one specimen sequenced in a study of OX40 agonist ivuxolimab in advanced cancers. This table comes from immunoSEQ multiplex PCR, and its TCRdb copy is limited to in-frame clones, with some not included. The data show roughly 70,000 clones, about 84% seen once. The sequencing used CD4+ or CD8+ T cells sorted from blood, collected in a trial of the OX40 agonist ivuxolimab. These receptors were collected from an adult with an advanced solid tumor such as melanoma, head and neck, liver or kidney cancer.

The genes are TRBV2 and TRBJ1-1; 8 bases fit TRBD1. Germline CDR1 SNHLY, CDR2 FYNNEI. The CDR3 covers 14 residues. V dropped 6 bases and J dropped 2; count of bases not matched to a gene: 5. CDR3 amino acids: CASRYRGLNTEAFF. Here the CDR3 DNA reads TGTGCCAGCAGATACAGGGGGTTAAACACTGAAGCTTTCTTT.

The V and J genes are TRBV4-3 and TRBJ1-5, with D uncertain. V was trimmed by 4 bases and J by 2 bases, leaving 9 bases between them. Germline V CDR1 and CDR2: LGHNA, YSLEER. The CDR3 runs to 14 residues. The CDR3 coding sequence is TGCGCCAGCAGCCTCCTACTTGGCAATCAGCCCCAGCATTTT. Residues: CASSLLLGNQPQHF.

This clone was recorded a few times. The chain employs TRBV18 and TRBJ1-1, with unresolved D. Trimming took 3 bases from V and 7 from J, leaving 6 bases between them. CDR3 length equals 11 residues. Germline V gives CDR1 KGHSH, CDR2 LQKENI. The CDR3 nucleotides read TGTGCCAGCTCACCGGGGTTTGAAGCTTTCTTT. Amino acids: CASSPGFEAFF.

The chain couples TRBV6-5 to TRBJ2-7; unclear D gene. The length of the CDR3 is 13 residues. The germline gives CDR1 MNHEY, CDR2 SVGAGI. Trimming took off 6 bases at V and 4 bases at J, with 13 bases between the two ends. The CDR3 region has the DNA TGTGCCAGCAGCCCCCCAAACGGGTACGAGCAGTACTTC. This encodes CASSPPNGYEQYF.

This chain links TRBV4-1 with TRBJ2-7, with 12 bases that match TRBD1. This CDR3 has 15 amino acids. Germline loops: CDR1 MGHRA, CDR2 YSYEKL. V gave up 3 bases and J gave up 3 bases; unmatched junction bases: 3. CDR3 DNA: TGCGCCAGCAGCCACGGGACAGGGGGCGGCTACGAGCAGTACTTC. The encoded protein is CASSHGTGGGYEQYF.

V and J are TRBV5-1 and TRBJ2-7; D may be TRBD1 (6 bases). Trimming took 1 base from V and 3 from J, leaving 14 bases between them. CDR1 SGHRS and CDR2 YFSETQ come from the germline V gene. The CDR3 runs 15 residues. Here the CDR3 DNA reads TGCGCCAGCAGCTTGATACCGGGACAAATCTACGAGCAGTACTTC. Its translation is CASSLIPGQIYEQYF. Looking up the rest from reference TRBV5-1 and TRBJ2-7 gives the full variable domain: KAGVTQTPRYLIKTRGQQVTLSCSPISGHRSVSWYQQTPGQGLQFLFEYFSETQRNKGNFPGRFSGRQFSNSRSEMNVSTLELGDSALYLCASSLIPGQIYEQYFGPGTRLTVT.

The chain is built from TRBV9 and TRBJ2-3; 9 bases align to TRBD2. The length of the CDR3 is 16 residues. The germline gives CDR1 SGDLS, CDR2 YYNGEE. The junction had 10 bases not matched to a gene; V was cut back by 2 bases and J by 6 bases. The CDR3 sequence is CASSVSYSGSRDTQYF. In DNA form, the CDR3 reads TGTGCCAGCAGCGTGTCCTATAGCGGGAGTAGGGATACGCAGTATTTT. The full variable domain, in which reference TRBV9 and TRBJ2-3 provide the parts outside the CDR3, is DSGVTQTPKHLITATGQRVTLRCSPRSGDLSVYWYQQSLDQGLQFLIQYYNGEERAKGNILERFSAQQFPDLHSELNLSSLELGDSALYFCASSVSYSGSRDTQYFGPGTRLTVL.

The CDR3: CASSPPVGWRGERWGDTQYF. The CDR3 DNA follows: TGTGCCAGCAGCCCCCCCGTAGGCTGGCGGGGGGAGAGATGGGGAGATACGCAGTATTTT. V and J are TRBV7-8 and TRBJ2-3; TRBD2 matches at 8 bases. The CDR3 spans 20 residues. V trimming: 5 bases; J trimming: 5 bases; junction bases outside the gene matches: 24. Germline CDR1 is SGHVS and CDR2 is FQNEAQ.

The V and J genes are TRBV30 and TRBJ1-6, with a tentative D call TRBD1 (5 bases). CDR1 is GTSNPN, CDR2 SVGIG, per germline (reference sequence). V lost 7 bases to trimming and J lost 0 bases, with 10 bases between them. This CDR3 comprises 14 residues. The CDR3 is CAYRQSSYNSPLHF. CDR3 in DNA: TGTGCCTACAGACAGAGCTCCTATAATTCACCCCTCCACTTT.

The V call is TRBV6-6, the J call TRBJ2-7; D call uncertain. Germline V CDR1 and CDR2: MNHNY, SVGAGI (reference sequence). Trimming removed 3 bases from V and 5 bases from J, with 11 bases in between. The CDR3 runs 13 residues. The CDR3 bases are TGTGCCAGCAGTTATAGGGTGTTGAACGAGCAGTACTTC. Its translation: CASSYRVLNEQYF.

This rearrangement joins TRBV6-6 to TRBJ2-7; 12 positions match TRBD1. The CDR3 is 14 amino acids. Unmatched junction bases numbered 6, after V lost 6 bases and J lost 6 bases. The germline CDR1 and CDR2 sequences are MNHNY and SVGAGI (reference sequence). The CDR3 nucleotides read TGTGCCAGCAGACCGGGACAGGGGGCTTTCGAGCAGTACTTC. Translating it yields CASRPGQGAFEQYF.

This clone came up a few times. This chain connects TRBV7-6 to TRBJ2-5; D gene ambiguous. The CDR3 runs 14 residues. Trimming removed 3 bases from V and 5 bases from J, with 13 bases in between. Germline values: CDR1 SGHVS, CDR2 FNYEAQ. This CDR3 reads CASSLVTGEETQYF. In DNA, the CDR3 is TGTGCCAGCAGCTTGGTCACGGGTGAGGAGACCCAGTACTTC.

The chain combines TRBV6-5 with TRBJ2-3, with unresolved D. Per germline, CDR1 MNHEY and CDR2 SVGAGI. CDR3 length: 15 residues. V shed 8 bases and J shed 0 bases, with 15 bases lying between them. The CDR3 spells CASGRSFSSTDTQYF. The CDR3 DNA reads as TGTGCCAGCGGACGTAGTTTCTCTAGCACAGATACGCAGTATTTT.

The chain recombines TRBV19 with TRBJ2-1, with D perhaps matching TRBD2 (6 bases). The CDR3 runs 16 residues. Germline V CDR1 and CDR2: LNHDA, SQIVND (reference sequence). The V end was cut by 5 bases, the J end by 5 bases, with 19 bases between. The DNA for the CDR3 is TGTGCCAGTAGTGCCCCCCTAGCGAGGATAAACAATGAGCAGTTCTTC. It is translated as CASSAPLARINNEQFF.

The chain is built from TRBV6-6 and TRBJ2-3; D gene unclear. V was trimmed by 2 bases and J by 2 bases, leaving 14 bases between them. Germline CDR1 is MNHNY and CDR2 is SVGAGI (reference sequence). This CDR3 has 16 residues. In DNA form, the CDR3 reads TGTGCCAGCAGTTACCCCCATTCACAAATCACAGATACGCAGTATTTT. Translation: CASSYPHSQITDTQYF.

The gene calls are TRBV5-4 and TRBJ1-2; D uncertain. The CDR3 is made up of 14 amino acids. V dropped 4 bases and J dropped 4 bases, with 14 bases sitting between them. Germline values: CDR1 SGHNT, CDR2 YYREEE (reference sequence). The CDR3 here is CASSQDAATYGYTF. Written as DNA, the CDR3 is TGTGCCAGCAGCCAAGACGCAGCGACCTATGGCTACACCTTC.

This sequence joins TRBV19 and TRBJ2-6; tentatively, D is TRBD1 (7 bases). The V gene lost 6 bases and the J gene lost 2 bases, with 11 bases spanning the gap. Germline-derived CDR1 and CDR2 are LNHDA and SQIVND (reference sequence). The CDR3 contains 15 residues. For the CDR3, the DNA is TGTGCCAGTAGGGAGGGACAGCCTGGGGCCAACGTCCTGACTTTC. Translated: CASREGQPGANVLTF.

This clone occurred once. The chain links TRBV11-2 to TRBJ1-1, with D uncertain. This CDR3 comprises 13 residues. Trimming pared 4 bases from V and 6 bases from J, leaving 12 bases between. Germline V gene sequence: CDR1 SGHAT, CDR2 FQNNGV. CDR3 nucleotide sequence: TGTGCCAGCAGCTCGCTGGGGAAAGCTGAAGCTTTCTTT. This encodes CASSSLGKAEAFF.

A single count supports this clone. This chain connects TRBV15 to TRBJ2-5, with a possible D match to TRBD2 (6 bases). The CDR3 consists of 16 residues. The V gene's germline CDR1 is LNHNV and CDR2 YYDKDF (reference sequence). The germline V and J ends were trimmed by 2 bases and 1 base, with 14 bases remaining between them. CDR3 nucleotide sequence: TGTGCCACCAGCAGACCGCCTCGGACTACCCAAGAGACCCAGTACTTC. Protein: CATSRPPRTTQETQYF. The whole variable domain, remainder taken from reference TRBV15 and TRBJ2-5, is DAMVIQNPRYQVTQFGKPVTLSCSQTLNHNVMYWYQQKSSQAPKLLFHYYDKDFNNEADTPDNFQSRRPNTSFCFLDIRSPGLGDTAMYLCATSRPPRTTQETQYFGPGTRLLVL.

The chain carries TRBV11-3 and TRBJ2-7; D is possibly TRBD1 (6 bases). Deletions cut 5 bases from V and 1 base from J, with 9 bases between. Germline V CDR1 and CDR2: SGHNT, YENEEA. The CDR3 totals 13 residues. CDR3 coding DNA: TGTGCCAGCAGCCGGGGACAATCCTACGAGCAGTACTTC. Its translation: CASSRGQSYEQYF.

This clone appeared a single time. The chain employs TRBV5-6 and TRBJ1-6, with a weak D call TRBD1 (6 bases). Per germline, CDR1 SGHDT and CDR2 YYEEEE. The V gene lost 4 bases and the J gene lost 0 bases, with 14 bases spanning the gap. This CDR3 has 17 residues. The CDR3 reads CASSILQGSSYNSPLHF. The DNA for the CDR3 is TGTGCCAGCAGCATCCTACAGGGAAGCTCCTATAATTCACCCCTCCACTTT.

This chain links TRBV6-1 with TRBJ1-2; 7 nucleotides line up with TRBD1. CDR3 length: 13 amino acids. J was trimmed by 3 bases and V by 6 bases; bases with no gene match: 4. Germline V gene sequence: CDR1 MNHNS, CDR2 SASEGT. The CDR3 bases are TGTGCCAGCAGGAGACAGGGAGACTATGGCTACACCTTC. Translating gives CASRRQGDYGYTF.

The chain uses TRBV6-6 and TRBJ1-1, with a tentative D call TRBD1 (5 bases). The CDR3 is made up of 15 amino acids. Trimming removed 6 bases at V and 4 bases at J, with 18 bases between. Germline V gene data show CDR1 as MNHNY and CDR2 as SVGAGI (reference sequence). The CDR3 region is CASSEGGGGVTEAFF. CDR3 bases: TGTGCCAGCAGCGAAGGCGGGGGGGGTGTCACTGAAGCTTTCTTT.

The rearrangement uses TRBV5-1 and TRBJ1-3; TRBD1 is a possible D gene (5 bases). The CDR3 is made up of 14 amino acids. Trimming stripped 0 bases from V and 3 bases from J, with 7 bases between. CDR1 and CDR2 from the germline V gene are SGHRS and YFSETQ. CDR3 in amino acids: CASSLVQGGNTIYF. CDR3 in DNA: TGCGCCAGCAGCTTGGTCCAGGGTGGAAACACCATATATTTT. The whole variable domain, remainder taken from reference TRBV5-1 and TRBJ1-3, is KAGVTQTPRYLIKTRGQQVTLSCSPISGHRSVSWYQQTPGQGLQFLFEYFSETQRNKGNFPGRFSGRQFSNSRSEMNVSTLELGDSALYLCASSLVQGGNTIYFGEGSWLTVV.

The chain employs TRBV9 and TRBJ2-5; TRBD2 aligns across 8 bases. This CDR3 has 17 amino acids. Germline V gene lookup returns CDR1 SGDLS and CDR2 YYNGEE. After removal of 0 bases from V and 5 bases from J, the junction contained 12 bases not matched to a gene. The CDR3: CASSVGLPGGASETQYF. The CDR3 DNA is TGTGCCAGCAGCGTAGGTCTCCCGGGGGGGGCATCGGAGACCCAGTACTTC.

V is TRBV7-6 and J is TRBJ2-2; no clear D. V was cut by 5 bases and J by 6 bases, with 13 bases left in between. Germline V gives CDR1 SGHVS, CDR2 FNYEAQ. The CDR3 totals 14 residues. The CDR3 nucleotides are TGTGCCAGCAGCCCCGGGTCCCCAGCCGGGGAGCTGTTTTTT. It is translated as CASSPGSPAGELFF.

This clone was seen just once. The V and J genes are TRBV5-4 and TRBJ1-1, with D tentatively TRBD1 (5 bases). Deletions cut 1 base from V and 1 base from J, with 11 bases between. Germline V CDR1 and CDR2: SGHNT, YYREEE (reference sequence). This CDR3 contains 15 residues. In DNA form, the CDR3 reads TGTGCCAGCAGCTTGTCAGGGCTCCCGAACACTGAAGCTTTCTTT. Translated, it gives CASSLSGLPNTEAFF.

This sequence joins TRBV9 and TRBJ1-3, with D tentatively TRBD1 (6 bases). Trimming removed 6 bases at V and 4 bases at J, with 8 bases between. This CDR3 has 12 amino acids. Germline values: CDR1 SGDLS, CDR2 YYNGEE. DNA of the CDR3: TGTGCCAGCACCGGACAGGGAAACACCATATATTTT. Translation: CASTGQGNTIYF.